The sequence of this T cell receptor (beta chain) was determined in a study of blood T cell repertoires in COVID-19. Profiling relied on immunoSEQ multiplex PCR, and the TCRdb table lists in-frame clones only, not all of them. The table records around 260,000 clones, less than 90% of them present only once. This clone was seen a single time. CDR3 size: 14 residues. CDR1 SGHDT and CDR2 YYEEEE come from the germline V gene. Trimming shortened V by 1 base and J by 6 bases, and 10 bases separated the two germline ends. The rearrangement links TRBV5-6 to TRBJ1-4, with TRBD1 as a possible D gene (6 bases). The TCR comes from a man aged 25 to 40 with active or convalescent COVID-19. The sample taken for sequencing was peripheral blood. The chain's CDR3 is CASSLSRGYEKLFF. In DNA form, the CDR3 reads TGTGCCAGCAGCTTGTCCAGGGGATATGAAAAACTGTTTTTT.